These 11 T cell receptor beta chains came from one sample sequenced in a study of shared clonotypes between healthy human individuals. Using immunoSEQ multiplex PCR, the repertoire was profiled, and TCRdb retains in-frame clones only, with some absent. The sample shows around 510,000 clones, approximately 95% of them seen only once. Sequences were obtained from naive CD4+ T cells sorted from blood. Subset given: CD45RA+ positively selected. These receptors were collected from a woman in her 30s in good health.

The V gene is TRBV5-4, the J gene TRBJ1-3, with a tentative D call TRBD1 (6 bases). The CDR3 totals 15 residues. V lost 3 bases and J lost 0, with 10 bases in between. Germline loops: CDR1 SGHNT, CDR2 YYREEE (reference sequence). As DNA, the CDR3 is TGTGCCAGCAGCTCTGGACAGTCCTCTGGAAACACCATATATTTT. Residues: CASSSGQSSGNTIYF.

A note on this clone: A junction end diverges from the germline sequence, so it may reflect a read error. The rearrangement joins TRBV7-6 to TRBJ2-2; 12 bases map to TRBD2. The CDR3 has 15 residues. Germline assignment: CDR1 SGHVS and CDR2 FNYEAQ. This CDR3 is CASSLAGGPAGELFF. CDR3 DNA sequence: TGTGCCAGCAGCCTAGCGGGAGGGCCGGCCGGGGAGCTGTTTTTT.

The V call is TRBV11-2, the J call TRBJ2-5; D not certain. The CDR3 covers 15 residues. V shed 5 bases and J shed 0 bases, with 13 bases lying between them. Germline V gene lookup returns CDR1 SGHAT and CDR2 FQNNGV. Here the CDR3 DNA reads TGTGCCAGCAGCCCTACCGCTGGGTACCAAGAGACCCAGTACTTC. Translating it yields CASSPTAGYQETQYF.

This clone was observed a single time. Here the CDR3 DNA reads TGTGCCAGCAGCCACCCAACAGGGAAGAGCAATCAGCCCCAGCATTTT. As protein: CASSHPTGKSNQPQHF. V and J are TRBV14 and TRBJ1-5; the D gene is possibly TRBD1 (6 bases). The V end lost 3 bases, the J end lost 1 base, and 13 bases lay between the germline ends. The CDR3 has 16 residues. Germline lookup yields CDR1 SGHDN and CDR2 FVKESK.

The chain couples TRBV6-5 to TRBJ2-7; 7 bases map to TRBD2. Germline values: CDR1 MNHEY, CDR2 SVGAGI. This CDR3 comprises 15 residues. V shed 7 bases, J shed 0 bases, and the junction held 9 bases outside the gene matches. The CDR3 nucleotides are TGTGCCAGCATCGGGGGGTCTAGCGGCTCCTACGAGCAGTACTTC. Its translation: CASIGGSSGSYEQYF.

CDR3 coding DNA: TGCAGCGTTGAAATAAGGGCTACTAATGAAAAACTGTTTTTT. The encoded protein is CSVEIRATNEKLFF. The rearrangement joins TRBV29-1 to TRBJ1-4; D unresolved. Trimming took 2 bases from V and 2 from J, leaving 9 bases between them. Germline V gene sequence: CDR1 SQVTM, CDR2 ANQGSEA. The CDR3 has 14 amino acids.

The genes are TRBV28 and TRBJ2-5; D assignment may be TRBD1 or TRBD2 (7 bases each). Germline CDR1 MDHEN, CDR2 SYDVKM. V was pared by 6 bases and J by 4 bases, with 15 bases between. This CDR3 contains 14 residues. Here the CDR3 DNA reads TGTGCCAGCAGCCCAGGGGGGACTACAGAGACCCAGTACTTC. Translated: CASSPGGTTETQYF.

The chain has TRBV6-4 and TRBJ1-1; 7 nucleotides match TRBD1. The CDR3 sequence is 15 residues long. The J segment lost 2 bases and the V segment lost 5 bases, leaving 8 bases of the junction unmatched. Germline lookup yields CDR1 MRHNA and CDR2 SNTAGT. CDR3 region: CASSRTGHLNTEAFF. Here the CDR3 DNA reads TGTGCCAGCAGTCGGACAGGCCACCTAAACACTGAAGCTTTCTTT.

This clone has only one observation. This sequence joins TRBV6-1 and TRBJ2-5; possible D gene TRBD2, 5 bases. This CDR3 has 13 amino acids. V shed 8 bases and J shed 8 bases, with 18 bases lying between them. Looked up from germline, CDR1 is MNHNS and CDR2 is SASEGT. The CDR3, as DNA: TGTGCCAGCTCGACCGGACTGGGCGATACCCAGTACTTC. Amino acid sequence: CASSTGLGDTQYF.

This clone came up a few times. This rearrangement joins TRBV5-1 to TRBJ1-1; possibly TRBD1 for D (6 bases). V was shortened by 1 base and J by 4 bases, with 8 bases between the two germline ends. The length of the CDR3 is 13 residues. CDR1 SGHRS and CDR2 YFSETQ come from the germline V gene. The chain's CDR3 is CASSLTTGTEAFF. For the CDR3, the DNA is TGCGCCAGCAGCTTGACGACAGGCACTGAAGCTTTCTTT.

This chain connects TRBV5-4 to TRBJ2-7, with 7 bases matching TRBD1. The germline CDR1 and CDR2 sequences are SGHNT and YYREEE (reference sequence). V was pared by 0 bases and J by 2 bases, with 11 bases of the junction left unmatched. The CDR3 spans 17 residues. CDR3 in amino acids: CASSLGGGQLLTYEQYF. In DNA, the CDR3 is TGTGCCAGCAGCTTGGGAGGGGGACAGCTGCTAACCTACGAGCAGTACTTC. Drawing the rest from reference TRBV5-4 and TRBJ2-7, the complete variable domain is ETGVTQSPTHLIKTRGQQVTLRCSSQSGHNTVSWYQQALGQGPQFIFQYYREEENGRGNFPPRFSGLQFPNYSSELNVNALELDDSALYLCASSLGGGQLLTYEQYFGPGTRLTVT.